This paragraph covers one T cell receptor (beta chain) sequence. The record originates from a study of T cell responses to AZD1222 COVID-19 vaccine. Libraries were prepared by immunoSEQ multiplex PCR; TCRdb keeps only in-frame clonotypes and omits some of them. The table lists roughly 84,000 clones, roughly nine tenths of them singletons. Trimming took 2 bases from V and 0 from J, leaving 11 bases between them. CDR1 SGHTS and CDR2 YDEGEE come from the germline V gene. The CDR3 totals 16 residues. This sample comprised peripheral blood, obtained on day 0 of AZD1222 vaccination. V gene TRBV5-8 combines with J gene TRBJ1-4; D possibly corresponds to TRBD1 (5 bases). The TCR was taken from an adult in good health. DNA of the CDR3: TGTGCCAGCAGCTTAGGGGACGCATCAACTAATGAAAAACTGTTTTTT. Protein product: CASSLGDASTNEKLFF.